The rows below give T cell receptor beta chains drawn from one sample of a study of T cell responses to AZD1222 COVID-19 vaccine. This table comes from immunoSEQ multiplex PCR, and its TCRdb copy is limited to in-frame clones, with some not included. The table has more than 95,000 clones, 80% to 90% seen once. The sequenced sample was peripheral blood, obtained on day 0 of AZD1222 vaccination. The receptor set was obtained from an adult in good health. CDR3s include the opening cysteine and the closing phenylalanine or tryptophan.

j_gene | v_gene | CDR3aa
TRBJ1-3 | TRBV5-1 | CASSLEGRHSGNTIYF
TRBJ1-2 | TRBV18 | CASSPPGQNYGYTF
TRBJ1-2 | TRBV3-1/TRBV3-2 | CASSQDFRQATYGYTF
TRBJ2-1 | TRBV24-1 | CATAGGRNNEQFF
TRBJ2-2 | TRBV7-3 | CASSSGTSGHRGELFF
TRBJ2-7 | TRBV10-3 | CAISGSGASYEQYF
TRBJ1-2 | TRBV6-4 | CASSAQGYYGYTF
TRBJ2-1 | TRBV7-2 | CASSFRGFNEQFF
TRBJ1-1 | TRBV18 | CASSRPGFTEAFF
TRBJ2-2 | TRBV2 | CASSGSGGELFF
TRBJ1-1 | TRBV24-1 | CATREQRNTEAFF
TRBJ1-3 | TRBV23-1 | CASKWDADILSSGNTIYF
TRBJ2-1 | TRBV5-6 | CASSLVQGSYNEQFF
TRBJ1-5 | TRBV19 | CASSPRLWAGGNQPQHF
TRBJ1-2 | TRBV5-1 | CASSLGTGNSYTF
TRBJ1-5 | TRBV10-2 | CASSGGGLGNQPQHF
TRBJ1-2 | TRBV7-2 | CASSLRRDGYGYTF